Each of the 13 T cell receptor beta chains below was sequenced from the same sample in a study of CD8+ T cells in alopecia areata. The sequencing template was cDNA reverse transcribed from extracted RNA. Clones were read by immunoSEQ multiplex PCR, and TCRdb kept only the in-frame ones, dropping some. The sample has some 180,000 clones; approximately 62% are singletons. The sample in question was CD4+ T cells sorted from blood, obtained at week 0. These receptors were collected from a human donor with alopecia areata.

In nucleotides, the CDR3 is TGTGCCAGCAGCTTATGGGGGAGCACAGATACGCAGTATTTT. It encodes CASSLWGSTDTQYF. The chain links TRBV11-2 to TRBJ2-3, with D perhaps TRBD1 or TRBD2 (5 bases each). Per germline, CDR1 SGHAT and CDR2 FQNNGV. This CDR3 comprises 14 residues. Trimming stripped 2 bases from V and 0 bases from J, with 6 bases between.

The chain combines TRBV5-1 with TRBJ1-1; tentative D call: TRBD1 (6 bases). V lost 2 bases to trimming and J lost 0 bases, with 14 bases between them. The CDR3 length is 16 residues. The germline V gene encodes CDR1 SGHRS and CDR2 YFSETQ. The CDR3 DNA reads TGCGCCAGCAGCTTCCTCCTTCAGGGGATGAACACTGAAGCTTTCTTT. This encodes CASSFLLQGMNTEAFF.

The rearrangement joins TRBV15 to TRBJ1-5, with D possibly TRBD1 on 5 matching bases. Germline CDR1 is LNHNV and CDR2 is YYDKDF (reference sequence). V gave up 6 bases and J gave up 4 bases, with 10 bases separating them. This CDR3 is 13 amino acids long. The CDR3 is CATREGPNQPQHF. In DNA form, the CDR3 reads TGTGCCACCAGGGAGGGGCCGAATCAGCCCCAGCATTTT.

The rearrangement uses TRBV5-6 and TRBJ1-1; D not certain. The V end was cut by 3 bases, the J end by 0 bases, with 6 bases between. Germline V gene sequence: CDR1 SGHDT, CDR2 YYEEEE. This CDR3 region has 13 residues. CDR3 DNA sequence: TGTGCCAGCAGCTCTCATATGAACACTGAAGCTTTCTTT. Protein: CASSSHMNTEAFF.

This clone occurred a few times. J is TRBJ2-6 and V is TRBV4-1; D might be TRBD2 (5 bases). Trimming took 0 bases from V and 3 from J, leaving 15 bases between them. The CDR3 spans 18 residues. Germline CDR1 reads MGHRA; CDR2 reads YSYEKL. As DNA, the CDR3 is TGCGCCAGCAGCCAAGATTTCATCCCGGGGTATGGGGCCAACGTCCTGACTTTC. Translation: CASSQDFIPGYGANVLTF.

V gene TRBV29-1 combines with J gene TRBJ2-3, with no clear D. The length of the CDR3 is 10 residues. Germline V gene sequence: CDR1 SQVTM, CDR2 ANQGSEA. V was clipped by 2 bases and J by 10 bases, with 7 bases between them. CDR3 bases: TGCAGCGTTGAAAAGGCTTCGCAGTATTTT. This sequence encodes CSVEKASQYF.

This chain joins TRBV2 and TRBJ2-7; D is unclear. Germline CDR1 is SNHLY and CDR2 is FYNNEI. Trimming left V 10 bases short and J 0 bases short, with 13 bases between. This CDR3 comprises 13 residues. The chain's CDR3 is CAIRPDNSYEQYF. Here the CDR3 DNA reads TGTGCCATCCGCCCCGACAACTCCTACGAGCAGTACTTC.

The chain employs TRBV5-4 and TRBJ2-3; unclear D gene. The germline V gene has CDR1 SGHNT and CDR2 YYREEE (reference sequence). Deletions cut 1 base from V and 5 bases from J, with 5 bases between. CDR3 length equals 12 residues. In DNA form, the CDR3 reads TGTGCCAGCAGCTTGTCGGAAGATACGCAGTATTTT. Translating it yields CASSLSEDTQYF.

The CDR3 protein is CAWSVEQVNQPQHF. For the CDR3, the DNA is TGTGCCTGGAGTGTAGAACAGGTAAATCAGCCCCAGCATTTT. J is TRBJ1-5 and V is TRBV30; perhaps TRBD1 as D (5 bases). The germline V gene has CDR1 GTSNPN and CDR2 SVGIG (reference sequence). Trimming stripped 0 bases from V and 4 bases from J, with 10 bases between. This CDR3 comprises 14 residues. Full variable domain (rest looked up from reference TRBV30 and TRBJ1-5): SQTIHQWPATLVQPVGSPLSLECTVEGTSNPNLYWYRQAAGRGLQLLFYSVGIGQISSEVPQNLSASRPQDRQFILSSKKLLLSDSGFYLCAWSVEQVNQPQHFGDGTRLSIL.

V usage is TRBV4-3 and J usage is TRBJ1-6, with D possibly being TRBD1 (5 bases). Germline V gene lookup returns CDR1 LGHNA and CDR2 YSLEER. This CDR3 is built from 15 residues. Trimming pared 0 bases from V and 6 bases from J, leaving 9 bases between. The CDR3 DNA follows: TGCGCCAGCAGCCAAGATGGCAGGGCTAATTCACCCCTCCACTTT. Protein: CASSQDGRANSPLHF.

This chain joins TRBV27 and TRBJ2-1; maybe TRBD2 (7 bases). The CDR3 consists of 19 residues. Trimming stripped 2 bases from V and 8 bases from J, with 28 bases between. Germline-derived CDR1 and CDR2 are MNHEY and SMNVEV (reference sequence). The CDR3 here is CASSLRGAAPGGHFDEQFF. The CDR3 coding sequence is TGTGCCAGCAGTTTACGTGGCGCGGCGCCGGGGGGCCATTTCGATGAGCAGTTCTTC.

The gene calls are TRBV29-1 and TRBJ2-7; a weak D match, TRBD1 (5 bases). The CDR3 contains 13 residues. Per germline, CDR1 SQVTM and CDR2 ANQGSEA. V lost 0 bases, J lost 6 bases, and 12 bases lay in between. The CDR3 sequence is CSVEEIRGREQYF. Here the CDR3 DNA reads TGCAGCGTTGAAGAGATTAGGGGTCGCGAGCAGTACTTC.

V usage is TRBV6-5 and J usage is TRBJ1-5; D remains unclear. The CDR3 is 15 residues long. CDR1 and CDR2 from the germline V gene are MNHEY and SVGAGI. Trimming pared 6 bases from V and 0 bases from J, leaving 12 bases between. The CDR3 DNA reads TGTGCCAGCAGCCGAACTGGGTATAGCAATCAGCCCCAGCATTTT. It yields the protein CASSRTGYSNQPQHF.